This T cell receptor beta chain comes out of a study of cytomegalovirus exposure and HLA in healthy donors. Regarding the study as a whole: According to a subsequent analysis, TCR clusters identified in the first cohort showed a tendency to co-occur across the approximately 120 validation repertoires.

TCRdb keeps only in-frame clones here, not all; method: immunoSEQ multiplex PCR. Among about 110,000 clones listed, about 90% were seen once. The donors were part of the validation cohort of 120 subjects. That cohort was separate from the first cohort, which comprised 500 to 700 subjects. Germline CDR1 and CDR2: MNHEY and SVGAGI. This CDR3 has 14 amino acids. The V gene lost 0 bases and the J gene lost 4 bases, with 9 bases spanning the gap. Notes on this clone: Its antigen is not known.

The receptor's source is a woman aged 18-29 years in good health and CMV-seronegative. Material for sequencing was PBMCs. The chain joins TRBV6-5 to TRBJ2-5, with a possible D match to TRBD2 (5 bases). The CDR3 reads CASSYSSGTETQYF. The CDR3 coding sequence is TGTGCCAGCAGTTACTCCAGCGGTACAGAGACCCAGTACTTC.